This TCR beta chain was obtained from a study of beta chain features in type 1 diabetes. Study outcomes and limitations: Over-representation of high TCR-expressing cells was a possible consequence of cDNA sequencing.

V was clipped by 5 bases and J by 5 bases; unmatched bases: 8. CDR3 size: 14 residues. Per germline, CDR1 MNHNY and CDR2 SVGAGI (reference sequence). The investigators reverse transcribed all of the isolated RNA, so they sequenced expressed TCRB transcripts. TCRdb's copy holds only in-frame clones and misses some; the assay was immunoSEQ multiplex PCR. The sample holds around 200,000 clones, 10% to 15% seen once. This clone was counted a few times. Its antigen is still unknown. This TCR derives from a woman between 18 and 29 years old in good health. This chain uses TRBV6-6 with TRBJ2-7; TRBD1 aligns across 8 bases. The specimen sequenced was central memory CD4+ T cells from blood. The CDR3 sequence: CASSGRTGIDEQYF. As DNA, the CDR3 is TGTGCCAGCAGTGGAAGGACAGGGATCGACGAGCAGTACTTC.